The 14 T cell receptor beta chains below come from one sample, sequenced in a study of T cells in tumors after PD-1 blockade. This table comes from immunoSEQ multiplex PCR, and its TCRdb copy is limited to in-frame clones, with some not included. The sample shows over 8,000 clones, 67% of them seen only once. The material sequenced was tumor tissue, taken after anti-PD-1 treatment. The receptors derive from a human donor with basal cell carcinoma.

This clone is medium-sized. The J gene is TRBJ2-3, the V gene TRBV28; no clear D. Between the trimmed V and J ends, which lost 6 bases and 2 bases, there was a span of 9 bases. The CDR3 totals 13 residues. Germline assignment: CDR1 MDHEN and CDR2 SYDVKM. The CDR3 reads CASRVQHTDTQYF. CDR3 nucleotide sequence: TGTGCCAGCAGGGTCCAGCACACAGATACGCAGTATTTT.

This clone occurred a few times. The chain recombines TRBV7-9 with TRBJ1-1, with D perhaps TRBD1 (6 bases). Germline loops: CDR1 SEHNR, CDR2 FQNEAQ (reference sequence). V shed 2 bases and J shed 2 bases, with 15 bases lying between them. The CDR3 spans 16 residues. CDR3 sequence reads: CASSLTPGQSNTEAFF. CDR3 DNA sequence: TGTGCCAGCAGCTTAACTCCTGGACAGTCCAACACTGAAGCTTTCTTT.

The chain links TRBV25-1 to TRBJ1-6; maybe TRBD1 (5 bases). Deletions cut 8 bases from V and 0 bases from J, with 11 bases between. There are 15 residues in the CDR3. CDR1 and CDR2 from the germline V gene are MGHDK and SYGVNS. The CDR3 DNA reads TGTGCCAGCTCTAAGGGGAGCTCCTATAATTCACCCCTCCACTTT. This gives the protein CASSKGSSYNSPLHF.

The J gene is TRBJ1-2, the V gene TRBV20-1, with D unresolved. With 7 bases removed from V and 3 bases from J, the gap between germline ends came to 9 bases. Germline values: CDR1 DFQATT, CDR2 SNEGSKA (reference sequence). The CDR3 runs to 11 residues. The CDR3 spells CSVWADYGYTF. The CDR3 DNA follows: TGCAGTGTGTGGGCTGACTATGGCTACACCTTC.

The rearrangement links TRBV24-1 to TRBJ2-1, with D possibly matching TRBD1 (5 bases). This CDR3 has 12 amino acids. Trimming shortened V by 5 bases and J by 4 bases, and 5 bases separated the two germline ends. Germline CDR1 is KGHDR and CDR2 is SFDVKD. The CDR3 is CATSAGYNEQFF. The CDR3 DNA is TGTGCCACCAGTGCAGGGTACAATGAGCAGTTCTTC.

The rearrangement joins TRBV9 to TRBJ1-2; possible D gene TRBD1, 5 bases. CDR1 is SGDLS, CDR2 YYNGEE, per germline. The CDR3 consists of 15 residues. V dropped 0 bases and J dropped 4 bases, with 13 bases sitting between them. The CDR3 region has the DNA TGTGCCAGCAGCGTAGCTTTCGGGGGGACCTATGGCTACACCTTC. Its protein is CASSVAFGGTYGYTF.

For the CDR3, the DNA is TGTGCCAGCAGACGTGGGGGGGCAGGAGGAGATACGCAGTATTTT. This translates into CASRRGGAGGDTQYF. This rearrangement joins TRBV3-1 (or the pseudogene TRBV3-2) to TRBJ2-3; maybe TRBD2 (7 bases). Germline V lookup: CDR1 LGHDT, CDR2 YNNKEL (reference sequence). The CDR3 loop spans 15 amino acids. V lost 6 bases, J lost 5 bases, and 18 bases lay in between.

V and J are TRBV6-6 and TRBJ2-3; 11 bases align to TRBD2. Germline CDR1 and CDR2: MNHNY and SVGAGI (reference sequence). V gave up 5 bases and J gave up 5 bases; unmatched junction bases: 9. The CDR3 length is 16 residues. CDR3 sequence reads: CASSASGGPALDTQYF. In DNA, the CDR3 is TGTGCCAGCAGTGCTAGCGGGGGGCCCGCCTTAGATACGCAGTATTTT.

V gene TRBV6-5 combines with J gene TRBJ2-5, with D possibly matching TRBD2 (6 bases). CDR3 length: 14 residues. Germline lookup yields CDR1 MNHEY and CDR2 SVGAGI. Between the trimmed V and J ends, which lost 8 bases and 4 bases, there was a span of 17 bases. The CDR3 reads CASSRGSGLETQYF. In DNA, the CDR3 is TGTGCCAGCTCCCGGGGTAGCGGTCTAGAGACCCAGTACTTC.

The chain joins TRBV2 to TRBJ1-4; D call uncertain. CDR3 length: 12 residues. V was pared by 4 bases and J by 6 bases, with 6 bases between. Germline V gives CDR1 SNHLY, CDR2 FYNNEI. The DNA of the CDR3 is TGTGCCAGCAGTGTGTTTTATGAAAAACTGTTTTTT. Translating it yields CASSVFYEKLFF.

This clone was seen more than once but under ten times. This chain joins TRBV19 and TRBJ1-2; no clear D gene. Trimming pared 2 bases from V and 2 bases from J, leaving 6 bases between. The CDR3 runs to 13 residues. Germline V CDR1 and CDR2: LNHDA, SQIVND (reference sequence). The CDR3 protein is CASSITENYGYTF. The CDR3 nucleotides are TGTGCCAGTAGTATAACGGAAAACTATGGCTACACCTTC.

The CDR3 DNA sequence: TGTGCCAGCAGTTACTTCGGGGTGGGCTACACCTTC. It is translated as CASSYFGVGYTF. The chain carries TRBV6-5 and TRBJ1-2; D gene unclear. This CDR3 comprises 12 residues. Trimming removed 1 base at V and 8 bases at J, with 8 bases between. Germline-derived CDR1 and CDR2 are MNHEY and SVGAGI.

V usage is TRBV10-3 and J usage is TRBJ1-1, with no clear D. Trimming shortened V by 10 bases and J by 4 bases, and 13 bases separated the two germline ends. Germline CDR1 ENHRY, CDR2 SYGVKD. The CDR3 is 12 residues long. The CDR3 coding sequence is TGTGCCACGCGGGAGGGAGGCACTGAAGCTTTCTTT. This encodes CATREGGTEAFF.

The CDR3 loop reads CASSVAGGLTDTQYF. Here the CDR3 DNA reads TGTGCCAGCAGCGTAGCGGGAGGGCTCACAGATACGCAGTATTTT. The chain carries TRBV9 and TRBJ2-3; 8 nucleotides align to TRBD2. Germline loops: CDR1 SGDLS, CDR2 YYNGEE. The CDR3 consists of 15 residues. Trimming removed 0 bases from V and 2 bases from J; junction bases left unmatched: 2.